This TCR beta chain emerged from a study of cytomegalovirus exposure and HLA in healthy donors. Only a few counts were recorded for this clone. Antigen specificity is unknown. Study conclusions and caveats: Indistinguishable V segments, including TRBV6-2 and TRBV6-3, were excluded.

PCR involved 60 Vbeta and 13 Jbeta primers. As processed by the authors: In a later analysis, 80 million or so unique TCR beta chains included roughly 11 million shared by two or more donors. Clones were sequenced by immunoSEQ multiplex PCR, and TCRdb holds only the in-frame ones, with some missing. That table supplies the V and J calls and clone size; D and trimming were determined from the DNA. The data hold about 150,000 clones, with roughly 80% observed a single time. CDR3 length: 16 amino acids. With V trimmed by 3 bases and J by 2 bases, 9 bases remained unmatched. Germline CDR1 reads SGHTA; CDR2 reads FQGNSA.

The origin of this receptor is a middle-aged man in good health and CMV-seropositive. The chain uses TRBV7-2 and TRBJ2-7; TRBD1 aligns across 8 bases. What was sequenced was PBMCs. DNA of the CDR3: TGTGCCAGCAGCTTTTCATTTGGACAGGGCCCCTACGAGCAGTACTTC. Protein sequence: CASSFSFGQGPYEQYF.